Listed below are T cell receptor beta chains from one sample, sequenced in a study of CD8 T cells in ankylosing spondylitis. TCRdb analysed the 5' RACE reads with MiXCR anew, one entry per CDR3 protein. This repertoire shows around 220,000 distinct CDR3 sequences, 15% to 20% found once; its top ten account for roughly 42%. The sample consisted of blood, either unsorted or a sorted T cell fraction (not recorded which). The receptors come from a male donor with ankylosing spondylitis. The CDR3 runs from the conserved cysteine through the conserved F or W. A D gene is named only where the DNA matches it firmly. Size is stated for part of the rows, as once, few or many counts, or as a class when the clone is expanded.

d_call clone_size j_call v_call cdr3_aa cdr3_nt
NA few TRBJ2-5 TRBV3-1 CASSLSLPAGETQYF TGTGCCAGCAGCCTAAGCCTGCCAGCAGGGGAGACCCAGTACTTC
NA NA TRBJ1-2 TRBV11-2 CASSLDRMAVTF TGTGCCAGCAGCTTAGATCGGATGGCCGTCACCTTC
TRBD2 NA TRBJ2-1 TRBV27 CASSHGTTRWGGEQFF TGTGCCAGCAGCCACGGGACTACTCGCTGGGGGGGTGAGCAGTTCTTC
NA few TRBJ2-1 TRBV20-1 CSASIPRDYNEQFF TGCAGTGCTAGCATCCCCCGAGACTACAATGAGCAGTTCTTC
NA few TRBJ2-3 TRBV2 CASSEGAGDTQYF TGTGCCAGCAGTGAAGGAGCCGGCGATACGCAGTATTTT
NA few TRBJ2-1 TRBV7-9 CASSLGSNDEQFF TGTGCCAGCAGCTTAGGGAGTAACGATGAGCAGTTCTTC
NA few TRBJ2-2 TRBV11-2 CASSLGLFGELFF TGTGCCAGCAGCTTAGGATTATTCGGGGAGCTGTTTTTT
TRBD2 NA TRBJ2-1 TRBV15 CATSDIGLAGPDTYNEQFF TGTGCCACCAGCGATATAGGACTAGCGGGACCAGACACCTACAATGAGCAGTTCTTC
NA once TRBJ1-1 TRBV29-1 CSVAGTVVGAEAFF TGCAGCGTTGCAGGGACGGTGGTGGGTGCTGAAGCTTTCTTT
NA NA TRBJ1-2 TRBV7-9 CASSLARDVNYGYTF TGTGCCAGCAGCTTAGCGCGGGACGTTAACTATGGCTACACCTTC
NA NA TRBJ2-1 TRBV3-1 CASSQSVDEQFF TGTGCCAGCAGCCAATCAGTGGATGAGCAGTTCTTC
TRBD2 NA TRBJ2-1 TRBV11-2 CASSLDSGTSSYNEQFF TGTGCCAGCAGCTTAGACTCCGGGACTAGCTCCTACAATGAGCAGTTCTTC
TRBD2 NA TRBJ2-1 TRBV4-2 CASSQVASGSTEQFF TGTGCCAGCAGCCAAGTCGCTAGCGGGAGCACTGAGCAGTTCTTC
NA NA TRBJ2-7 TRBV4-1 CASSHREGDYEQYF TGCGCCAGCAGCCACAGAGAGGGGGATTACGAGCAGTACTTC
NA NA TRBJ1-2 TRBV9 CASSTQAVNYGYTF TGTGCCAGCAGCACCCAGGCGGTTAACTATGGCTACACCTTC
NA NA TRBJ2-2 TRBV25-1 CASSNREGHLTGELFF TGTGCCAGCAGTAATAGGGAGGGACATCTCACCGGGGAGCTGTTTTTT
TRBD2 few TRBJ2-1 TRBV4-1 CASSQEPSSGGYNEQFF TGCGCCAGCAGCCAAGAGCCATCTAGCGGGGGGTACAATGAGCAGTTCTTC
TRBD1 NA TRBJ2-3 TRBV29-1 CSVVPRDRDTDTQYF TGCAGCGTTGTGCCCCGGGACAGGGACACAGATACGCAGTATTTT
NA few TRBJ1-2 TRBV20-1 CSADSRLGFWSGGYTF TGCAGTGCTGACTCCAGGTTGGGGTTCTGGTCGGGGGGCTACACCTTC
NA NA TRBJ2-7 TRBV7-3 CASSLHGGSSYEQYF TGTGCCAGCAGCTTACATGGGGGCAGCTCCTACGAGCAGTACTTC
NA few TRBJ1-5 TRBV12-3/TRBV12-4 CASSLPPGVSNQPQHF TGTGCCAGCAGTTTACCCCCCGGGGTAAGCAATCAGCCCCAGCATTTT
TRBD2 few TRBJ2-5 TRBV9 CASSVSGGLAGQETQYF TGTGCCAGCAGCGTTAGTGGGGGACTAGCGGGGCAAGAGACCCAGTACTTC
TRBD2 NA TRBJ2-7 TRBV4-1 CASEGLAGEQYF TGCGCCAGCGAGGGACTAGCGGGGGAGCAGTACTTC
NA NA TRBJ2-7 TRBV12-3/TRBV12-4 CASSLVPRYEQYF TGTGCCAGCAGTTTGGTGCCGCGCTACGAGCAGTACTTC
NA NA TRBJ1-1 TRBV11-3 CASSTDRMNTEAFF TGTGCCAGCAGCACGGACAGAATGAACACTGAAGCTTTCTTT
NA NA TRBJ1-6 TRBV5-6 CASSLDGVAVLNSPLHF TGTGCCAGCAGCTTGGACGGTGTGGCGGTTCTGAATTCACCCCTCCACTTT
NA few TRBJ2-1 TRBV7-2 CASSFTSWNEQFF TGTGCCAGCAGCTTTACTAGCTGGAATGAGCAGTTCTTC
NA NA TRBJ1-2 TRBV5-1 CASSLAQGTLGNGYTF TGCGCCAGCAGCTTGGCGCAGGGGACGTTGGGCAATGGCTACACCTTC
TRBD2 few TRBJ2-1 TRBV6-1 CASSRLAGGWEQFF TGTGCCAGCAGTCGACTAGCGGGAGGCTGGGAGCAGTTCTTC
TRBD2 NA TRBJ2-3 TRBV12-3/TRBV12-4 CASSLTDTELAGDSTDTQYF TGTGCCAGCAGCCTCACCGACACTGAACTAGCGGGAGATAGCACAGATACGCAGTATTTT
TRBD2 NA TRBJ2-5 TRBV12-3/TRBV12-4 CASSLYMLTSGHITETQYF TGTGCCAGCAGTTTGTACATGTTAACTAGCGGTCATATCACAGAGACCCAGTACTTC
NA NA TRBJ2-7 TRBV4-1 CASSQESRYEQYF TGCGCCAGCAGCCAAGAGAGTAGGTACGAGCAGTACTTC
NA NA TRBJ1-5 TRBV19 CASNPFSTRGNQPQHF TGTGCCAGTAACCCGTTCTCAACCCGGGGCAATCAGCCCCAGCATTTT